This T cell receptor (beta chain) stems from a study of blood T cells in healthy people across ages. This CDR3 has 18 amino acids. J lost 1 base, V lost 6 bases, and 10 bases had no gene match. The germline V gene encodes CDR1 SQVTM and CDR2 ANQGSEA. This clonotype has more than one count but fewer than ten. A J-beta primer mix and a sample-barcoded 5' primer were used in a second PCR of roughly 7 to 12 cycles. TCRdb redid the calling of the 5' RACE reads with MiXCR, one entry per CDR3 protein. The sample has roughly 1,300,000 distinct CDR3 sequences; 55% to 75% are singletons. This chain links TRBV29-1 with TRBJ2-1, with 15 bases lining up with TRBD2. Sequenced input: blood. This receptor was obtained from a man aged 18-30 years in good health. The CDR3 sequence is CSVDNPGLAGGSYNEQFF. In DNA form, the CDR3 reads TGCAGCGTGGACAACCCGGGACTAGCGGGGGGTTCCTACAATGAGCAGTTCTTC.